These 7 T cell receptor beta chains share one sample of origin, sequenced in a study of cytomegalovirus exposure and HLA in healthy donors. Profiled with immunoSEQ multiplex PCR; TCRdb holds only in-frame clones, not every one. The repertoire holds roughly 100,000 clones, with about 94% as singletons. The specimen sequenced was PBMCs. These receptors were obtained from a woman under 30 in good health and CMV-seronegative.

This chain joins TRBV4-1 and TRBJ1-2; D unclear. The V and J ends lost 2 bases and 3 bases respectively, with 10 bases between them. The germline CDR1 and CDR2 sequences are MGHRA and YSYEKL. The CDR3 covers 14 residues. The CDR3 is CASSQMAGDYGYTF. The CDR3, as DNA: TGCGCCAGCAGCCAAATGGCAGGCGACTATGGCTACACCTTC.

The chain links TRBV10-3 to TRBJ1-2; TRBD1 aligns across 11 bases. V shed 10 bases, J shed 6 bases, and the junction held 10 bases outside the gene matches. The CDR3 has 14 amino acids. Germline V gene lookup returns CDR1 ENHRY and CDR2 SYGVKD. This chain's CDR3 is CATRTGGDFHGYTF. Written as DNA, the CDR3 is TGTGCCACCCGGACAGGGGGCGACTTTCATGGCTACACCTTC.

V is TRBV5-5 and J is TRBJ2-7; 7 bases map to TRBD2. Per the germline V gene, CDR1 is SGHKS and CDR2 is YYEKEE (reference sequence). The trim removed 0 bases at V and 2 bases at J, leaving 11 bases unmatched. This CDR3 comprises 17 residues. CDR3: CASSLVEGAGTAYEQYF. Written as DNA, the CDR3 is TGTGCCAGCAGCTTGGTTGAGGGAGCGGGAACAGCCTACGAGCAGTACTTC.

The CDR3 protein is CASSGRRVLTGELFF. The CDR3 DNA is TGCGCCAGCAGCGGGAGACGGGTCCTCACCGGGGAGCTGTTTTTT. The chain employs TRBV5-1 and TRBJ2-2; possibly TRBD2 for D (5 bases). Germline lookup yields CDR1 SGHRS and CDR2 YFSETQ. The CDR3 loop spans 15 amino acids. The V and J ends lost 4 bases and 4 bases respectively, with 14 bases between them.

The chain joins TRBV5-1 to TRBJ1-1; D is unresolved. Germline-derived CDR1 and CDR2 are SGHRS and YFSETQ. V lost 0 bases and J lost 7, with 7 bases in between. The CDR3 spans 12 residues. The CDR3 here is CASSLVGSEAFF. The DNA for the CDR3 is TGCGCCAGCAGCTTGGTGGGGAGTGAAGCTTTCTTT.

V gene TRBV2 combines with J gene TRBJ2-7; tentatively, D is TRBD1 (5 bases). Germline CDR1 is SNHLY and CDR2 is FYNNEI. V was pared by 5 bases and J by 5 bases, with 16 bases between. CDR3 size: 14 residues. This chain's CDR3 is CASSPGHPRDEQYF. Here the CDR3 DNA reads TGTGCCAGCAGTCCAGGACACCCTCGAGACGAGCAGTACTTC.

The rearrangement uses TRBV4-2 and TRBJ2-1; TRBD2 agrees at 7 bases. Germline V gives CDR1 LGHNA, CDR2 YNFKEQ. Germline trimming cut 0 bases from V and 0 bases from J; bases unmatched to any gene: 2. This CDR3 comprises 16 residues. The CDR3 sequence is CASSQELAGSYNEQFF. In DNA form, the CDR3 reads TGTGCCAGCAGCCAAGAGTTAGCGGGCTCCTACAATGAGCAGTTCTTC.